This T cell receptor beta chain was recorded in a study of blood T cells in healthy people across ages. Per sample, extraction of total RNA gave at least 6 micrograms in every case. A second PCR of 7 to 11 cycles used a sample-barcoded 5' primer and a J-beta primer mix. A template-switch adaptor with 12 random nucleotides tagged each cDNA molecule. TCRdb recomputed calls from the 5' RACE reads with MiXCR, one row per CDR3 protein. The sample holds more than 1,000,000 distinct CDR3 sequences, 20% to 25% seen once. From germline, CDR1 is SEHNR and CDR2 FQNEAQ (reference sequence). The CDR3 runs to 14 residues. These data are also associated with another study on T cells of mothers and their children. That work states: The study found thymic selection shapes TCR recombination output similarly in related and unrelated pairs.

The sample taken for sequencing was blood. The sequence was obtained from a girl aged 2-10 years in good health. The chain links TRBV7-9 to TRBJ2-5; 10 bases fit TRBD1. The J call may be incorrect, as the DNA end agrees better with TRBJ2-7. The chain's CDR3 is CASSFMGQGNEQYF. The CDR3 nucleotides are TGTGCCAGCAGCTTCATGGGACAGGGGAACGAGCAGTACTTC.